This T cell receptor (beta chain) was recorded in a study of T cell responses to AZD1222 COVID-19 vaccine. The table came from immunoSEQ multiplex PCR; TCRdb's copy has only in-frame clones and leaves some out. The table records 90,000 to 150,000 clones, around 92% of them present only once. V lost 5 bases to trimming and J lost 2 bases, with 10 bases between them. CDR3 length: 13 residues. Germline V gene lookup returns CDR1 MNHEY and CDR2 SMNVEV (reference sequence). Study-level results: At baseline, just 6 or 7 AZD1222 recipients tested seropositive.

As regards this clone: Its antigen is undetermined.

The sample here was peripheral blood, taken 28 days after the second AZD1222 dose. The chain combines TRBV27 with TRBJ2-7; perhaps TRBD1 as D (6 bases). The sequence came from an adult who received the AZD1222 COVID-19 vaccine. The CDR3 protein is CASSQGMTYEQYF. As DNA, the CDR3 is TGTGCCAGCAGTCAGGGGATGACCTACGAGCAGTACTTC.